One TCR beta chain is described in this entry. Its antigen is undetermined. Germline is not matched at one junction end, which may reflect a read error. With a J-beta primer mix and a sample-barcoded 5' primer, a second PCR ran about 7 to 11 cycles. Using its own MiXCR run on the 5' RACE reads, TCRdb lists one record per CDR3 protein. Of about 1.6 million distinct CDR3 sequences listed, around 35% are singletons. The total RNA that was extracted per sample amounted to at least 5.5 micrograms. The CDR3 consists of 15 residues. The V gene's germline CDR1 is SGDLS and CDR2 YYNGEE. The data originate from a study of blood T cells in healthy people across ages. Regarding the study as a whole: Using unsorted PBMCs precluded a conclusive naive versus antigen-experienced comparison. Whereas aged donors had fewer naive CD4+ cells, long-lived donors had more of them and higher diversity.

The J gene is TRBJ2-1, the V gene TRBV9, with D maybe TRBD2 (5 bases). This TCR derives from a woman aged 25 to 39 in good health. The material sequenced was blood. As DNA, the CDR3 is TGCGCCAGCGGCGTAGAAGCAGGTCGGGGCAATGAGCAGTTCTTC. Translation: CASGVEAGRGNEQFF. The whole variable domain, filled in from reference TRBV9 and TRBJ2-1, reads DSGVTQTPKHLITATGQRVTLRCSPRSGDLSVYWYQQSLDQGLQFLIQYYNGEERAKGNILERFSAQQFPDLHSELNLSSLELGDSALYFCASGVEAGRGNEQFFGPGTRLTVL.